These 18 T cell receptor beta chains were sequenced from one sample in a study of T cells expressing NK-cell markers. Using the 5' RACE reads, TCRdb records one entry per CDR3 protein without DNA. In total, the table holds 350,000 to 400,000 distinct CDR3 sequences. The specimen was blood T cells: a sorted CD56 or NKG2C T cell subset, CD4+ or CD8+ T cells, or bulk PBMC T cells (not recorded which). The receptors originated from a woman aged 45 to 65 in good health.

The chain links TRBV12-3 or TRBV12-4 to TRBJ2-7; TCRdb's D gene call, TRBD1, goes unchecked for lack of DNA. The CDR3 extends over 15 amino acids. CDR3 residues: CASSLRAPMGYEQYF.

J is TRBJ2-7 and V is TRBV10-3; TCRdb designates TRBD1, a call that cannot be tested without DNA. Germline values: CDR1 ENHRY, CDR2 SYGVKD. The length of the CDR3 is 13 residues. CDR3 sequence: CATRGGQAYEQYF.

The V call is TRBV12-3 or TRBV12-4, the J call TRBJ2-3; TCRdb's D gene call, TRBD1, goes unchecked for lack of DNA. The CDR3 has 12 amino acids. CDR3 sequence: CASRGGEDTQYF.

V is TRBV20-1 and J is TRBJ2-1; TCRdb lists TRBD2, though no DNA is available to test this call. CDR3 length: 17 amino acids. Germline CDR1 and CDR2: DFQATT and SNEGSKA (reference sequence). The CDR3 sequence is CSARDEGLTWASHEQFF.

The CDR3: CSGSPGWGSYGYTF. The rearrangement joins TRBV29-1 to TRBJ1-2; no DNA is available, so the TRBD1 call from TCRdb remains unchecked. The CDR3 covers 14 residues. Germline V gene data show CDR1 as SQVTM and CDR2 as ANQGSEA.

This chain links TRBV29-1 with TRBJ2-7; TCRdb gives TRBD1 as the D gene, but with no DNA this cannot be confirmed. This CDR3 is 13 amino acids long. Germline CDR1 reads SQVTM; CDR2 reads ANQGSEA. CDR3 sequence: CSVRTGPTYEQYF.

The chain has TRBV12-5 and TRBJ2-3; TCRdb gives TRBD2 as the D gene, but with no DNA this cannot be confirmed. The CDR3 runs to 14 residues. Germline CDR1 LGHNT, CDR2 FRNRAP. The CDR3 spells CASRPGGLTDTQYF.

This sequence joins TRBV11-2 and TRBJ2-1; the TCRdb D gene call, TRBD2, has no DNA to confirm it. Germline CDR1 reads SGHAT; CDR2 reads FQNNGV. The CDR3 length is 14 residues. The CDR3 here is CASSLDPSGSPGVF.

The chain carries TRBV9 and TRBJ1-1; TCRdb selects TRBD1, and the lack of DNA leaves this call unchecked. The CDR3 runs 13 residues. Germline assignment: CDR1 SGDLS and CDR2 YYNGEE. CDR3 residues: CASSAPADTEAFF.

The rearrangement joins TRBV10-3 to TRBJ2-5; TCRdb reports TRBD1, a call that lacks DNA to check it against. The germline V gene has CDR1 ENHRY and CDR2 SYGVKD. The CDR3 is made up of 15 amino acids. The CDR3 loop is CAISSTQGTGETQYF.

CDR3: CSARTAMSTDTQYF. This rearrangement joins TRBV29-1 to TRBJ2-3; TCRdb proposes TRBD2, but this gene call is untestable without DNA. This CDR3 comprises 14 residues. In germline, CDR1 is SQVTM, CDR2 ANQGSEA.

The chain employs TRBV7-8 and TRBJ2-1; the TRBD1 assignment by TCRdb is unverifiable without DNA. The CDR3 is 17 amino acids. Per germline, CDR1 SGHVS and CDR2 FQNEAQ. This CDR3 reads CASTPSLTGGSYNEQFF.

The rearrangement links TRBV3-1 to TRBJ2-2; the D call of TRBD1 rests on TCRdb alone, since no DNA is present to check it. CDR3 length: 18 residues. Germline values: CDR1 LGHDT, CDR2 YNNKEL (reference sequence). CDR3 amino acids: CASSQPGTGIEVTGELFF.

The chain uses TRBV27 and TRBJ2-7. The CDR3 has 13 amino acids. Germline CDR1 MNHEY, CDR2 SMNVEV (reference sequence). CDR3: CASSRTSSYEQYF.

The chain links TRBV2 to TRBJ2-1; TCRdb lists TRBD2, though no DNA is available to test this call. The germline V gene has CDR1 SNHLY and CDR2 FYNNEI. This CDR3 has 15 amino acids. CDR3 residues: CASSGGLAGVNEQFF.

The V and J genes are TRBV29-1 and TRBJ1-1; TCRdb returns TRBD1, unconfirmable since there is no DNA. The CDR3 runs to 13 residues. The germline V gene has CDR1 SQVTM and CDR2 ANQGSEA. CDR3 loop: CSASTGYSTEAFF. Variable domain in full (rest from reference TRBV29-1 and TRBJ1-1): SAVISQKPSRDICQRGTSLTIQCQVDSQVTMMFWYRQQPGQSLTLIATANQGSEATYESGFVIDKFPISRPNLTFSTLTVSNMSPEDSSIYLCSASTGYSTEAFFGQGTRLTVV.

This CDR3 is CASSPQGVGETQYF. The J gene is TRBJ2-5, the V gene TRBV9; TCRdb's assignment of TRBD1 cannot be checked, as there is no DNA. This CDR3 is 14 amino acids long. Germline V gene data show CDR1 as SGDLS and CDR2 as YYNGEE. Complete variable domain (other parts from reference TRBV9 and TRBJ2-5): DSGVTQTPKHLITATGQRVTLRCSPRSGDLSVYWYQQSLDQGLQFLIQYYNGEERAKGNILERFSAQQFPDLHSELNLSSLELGDSALYFCASSPQGVGETQYFGPGTRLLVL.

J is TRBJ1-1 and V is TRBV6-1; absent DNA, TCRdb's TRBD1 call cannot be checked. The CDR3 is 15 residues long. Germline assignment: CDR1 MNHNS and CDR2 SASEGT. CDR3 sequence reads: CASSEVGTGWTEAFF.